These 17 T cell receptor beta chains came from one sample sequenced in a study of blood T cells in healthy people across ages. A sample-barcoded 5' primer and a J-beta primer mix were used in a second PCR of roughly 6 to 12 cycles. TCRdb re-called the 5' RACE reads with MiXCR, one entry per CDR3 protein. The sample includes roughly 1.7 million distinct CDR3 sequences, around 35% seen only once; the top ten take 11%. The sequencing input was blood. Receptors were obtained from a woman aged 25-40 years in good health.

This clonotype was detected a few times. The chain recombines TRBV27 with TRBJ2-5, with 7 bases lining up with TRBD1. Trimming took 5 bases from V and 5 from J; bases not matched to a gene: 8. Per the germline V gene, CDR1 is MNHEY and CDR2 is SMNVEV (reference sequence). The CDR3 contains 14 residues. CDR3 sequence (DNA): TGTGCCAGCAGTGGGACAGCCGTAGGGGAGACCCAGTACTTC. Translating gives CASSGTAVGETQYF.

In regard to this clonotype: The junction differs from germline at one of its ends, possibly a read error. The CDR3 loop is CSASIKSGSHDNERFF. In DNA, the CDR3 is TGCAGTGCCTCGATCAAGAGCGGGAGTCATGACAATGAGCGGTTCTTC. The genes are TRBV20-1 and TRBJ2-1; 8 bases line up with TRBD2. The length of the CDR3 is 16 residues. The germline V gene has CDR1 DFQATT and CDR2 SNEGSKA (reference sequence).

V and J are TRBV28 and TRBJ2-7; either TRBD1 or TRBD2 may fit D (5 bases each). The V and J ends lost 5 bases and 6 bases respectively, with 17 bases between them. The CDR3 spans 14 residues. Per the germline V gene, CDR1 is MDHEN and CDR2 is SYDVKM. The CDR3 is CASSPLGERAEQYF. The DNA of the CDR3 is TGTGCCAGCAGTCCCCTAGGGGAGAGGGCCGAGCAGTACTTC.

This rearrangement joins TRBV4-1 to TRBJ1-1, with 8 bases that match TRBD1. V dropped 3 bases and J dropped 5; count of bases not matched to a gene: 14. CDR1 MGHRA and CDR2 YSYEKL come from the germline V gene. This CDR3 is 17 amino acids long. The CDR3 protein is CASSHLYGQTGETEAFF. For the CDR3, the DNA is TGCGCCAGCAGCCATCTATACGGCCAGACAGGGGAAACTGAAGCTTTCTTT.

This clonotype was found a few times. The genes are TRBV3-1 and TRBJ2-7; D gene unclear. Germline CDR1 and CDR2: LGHDT and YNNKEL (reference sequence). The V end was cut by 4 bases, the J end by 3 bases, with 19 bases between. The CDR3 sequence is 16 residues long. The CDR3 protein is CASSPFLAVGYYEQYF. The CDR3 DNA follows: TGTGCCAGCAGCCCCTTCCTCGCCGTGGGCTACTACGAGCAGTACTTC.

This clonotype was counted a few times. The V gene is TRBV10-2, the J gene TRBJ1-5; no clear D gene. The CDR3 runs to 14 residues. The germline V gene encodes CDR1 WSHSY and CDR2 SAAADI. The germline V and J ends were trimmed by 3 bases and 1 base, with 7 bases remaining between them. The CDR3 DNA reads TGCGCCAGCAGTGAACAGACGAGCAATCAGCCCCAGCATTTT. It specifies CASSEQTSNQPQHF.

The chain couples TRBV7-3 to TRBJ2-7; no definite D call. The CDR3 runs to 15 residues. Germline loops: CDR1 SGHTA, CDR2 FQGTGA. Between the trimmed V and J ends, which lost 5 bases and 4 bases, there was a span of 18 bases. The CDR3 loop reads CASSLLVGQYYEQYF. The CDR3 nucleotides are TGTGCCAGCAGCCTCCTCGTCGGCCAATATTACGAGCAGTACTTC.

In the case of this clonotype: This clone may be a read error of a much larger clone one base away. The genes are TRBV20-1 and TRBJ2-7; D may match TRBD1 or TRBD2 (5 bases each). Germline V gives CDR1 DFQATT, CDR2 SNEGSKA (reference sequence). CDR3 length: 14 residues. CDR3 sequence (DNA): TGCGGTGCTAGGCCCGGGGCAGACGAGTACGAGCAGTACTTC. This codes for CGARPGADEYEQYF.

A few counts support this clonotype. The CDR3 spells CASGLGFVYNEQFF. The CDR3 DNA follows: TGTGCTAGTGGTTTGGGGTTTGTATACAATGAGCAGTTCTTC. The chain couples TRBV12-5 to TRBJ2-1; D unresolved. V was pared by 1 base and J by 4 bases, with 8 bases between. The CDR3 is 14 amino acids. The germline V gene encodes CDR1 LGHNT and CDR2 FRNRAP.

This clonotype was counted a few times. V usage is TRBV7-3 and J usage is TRBJ2-5; the D is unclear. Trimming removed 5 bases at V and 2 bases at J, with 9 bases between. Germline V gene lookup returns CDR1 SGHTA and CDR2 FQGTGA. This CDR3 has 13 residues. The CDR3 sequence: CASSKAPQETQYF. The CDR3 region has the DNA TGTGCCAGCAGCAAGGCTCCACAAGAGACCCAGTACTTC.

The rearrangement joins TRBV5-6 to TRBJ2-3; 7 bases line up with TRBD1. The junction had 11 bases not matched to a gene; V was cut back by 2 bases and J by 5 bases. Per the germline V gene, CDR1 is SGHDT and CDR2 is YYEEEE. This CDR3 spans 16 amino acids. The CDR3 region has the DNA TGTGCCAGCAGCTTCCTCCGCGACAGGGCCAGAGATACGCAGTATTTT. This encodes CASSFLRDRARDTQYF.

V and J are TRBV29-1 and TRBJ2-1; TRBD2 might be the D (5 bases). Germline CDR1 SQVTM, CDR2 ANQGSEA. The CDR3 consists of 15 residues. Between the trimmed V and J ends, which lost 6 bases and 0 bases, there was a span of 15 bases. This chain's CDR3 is CSVLRGGSSYNEQFF. CDR3 coding DNA: TGCAGCGTCCTCCGGGGTGGGAGCTCCTACAATGAGCAGTTCTTC.

The sample holds a few counts of this clonotype. V is TRBV20-1 and J is TRBJ2-7; no clear D gene. V shed 6 bases and J shed 4 bases, with 10 bases lying between them. The CDR3 is 11 amino acids. Per the germline V gene, CDR1 is DFQATT and CDR2 is SNEGSKA (reference sequence). The CDR3 DNA reads TGCAGTGCGGCTTTGGAGTACGAGCAGTACTTC. Translating it yields CSAALEYEQYF.

The rearrangement uses TRBV4-1 and TRBJ2-3; 12 bases align to TRBD2. Germline CDR1 and CDR2: MGHRA and YSYEKL. This CDR3 has 16 amino acids. V gave up 0 bases and J gave up 5 bases; unmatched junction bases: 3. In DNA form, the CDR3 reads TGCGCCAGCAGCCAAGAGACTAGCGGGAGTGTAGATACGCAGTATTTT. The encoded protein is CASSQETSGSVDTQYF.

This clonotype was recorded a few times. V gene TRBV5-1 combines with J gene TRBJ2-7; 9 nucleotides match TRBD1. The CDR3 runs 15 residues. V lost 3 bases and J lost 0; bases outside the gene matches: 4. Germline CDR1 SGHRS, CDR2 YFSETQ. The CDR3 reads CASSWGQGDSYEQYF. The CDR3 DNA is TGCGCCAGCAGCTGGGGACAGGGCGACTCCTACGAGCAGTACTTC.

This clonotype is a singleton in its sample. The chain employs TRBV27 and TRBJ2-5; maybe TRBD2 (6 bases). The V end was cut by 5 bases, the J end by 11 bases, with 21 bases between. From germline, CDR1 is MNHEY and CDR2 SMNVEV (reference sequence). This CDR3 is 14 amino acids long. CDR3: CASSVSGRWWEQYF. The CDR3 region has the DNA TGTGCCAGCAGTGTTAGCGGACGCTGGTGGGAGCAGTACTTC.

This clonotype was detected only a few times. The chain couples TRBV13 to TRBJ1-2; 7 bases map to TRBD1. Germline CDR1 and CDR2: PRHDT and FYEKMQ (reference sequence). The CDR3 is 17 amino acids. V was clipped by 2 bases and J by 6 bases; unmatched bases: 15. The CDR3 reads CASSLSPDRLLVDGYTF. The DNA for the CDR3 is TGTGCCAGCAGCTTATCACCGGACAGGCTCCTGGTCGATGGCTACACCTTC. The full variable domain, completed using reference TRBV13 and TRBJ1-2, is AAGVIQSPRHLIKEKRETATLKCYPIPRHDTVYWYQQGPGQDPQFLISFYEKMQSDKGSIPDRFSAQQFSDYHSELNMSSLELGDSALYFCASSLSPDRLLVDGYTFGSGTRLTVV.